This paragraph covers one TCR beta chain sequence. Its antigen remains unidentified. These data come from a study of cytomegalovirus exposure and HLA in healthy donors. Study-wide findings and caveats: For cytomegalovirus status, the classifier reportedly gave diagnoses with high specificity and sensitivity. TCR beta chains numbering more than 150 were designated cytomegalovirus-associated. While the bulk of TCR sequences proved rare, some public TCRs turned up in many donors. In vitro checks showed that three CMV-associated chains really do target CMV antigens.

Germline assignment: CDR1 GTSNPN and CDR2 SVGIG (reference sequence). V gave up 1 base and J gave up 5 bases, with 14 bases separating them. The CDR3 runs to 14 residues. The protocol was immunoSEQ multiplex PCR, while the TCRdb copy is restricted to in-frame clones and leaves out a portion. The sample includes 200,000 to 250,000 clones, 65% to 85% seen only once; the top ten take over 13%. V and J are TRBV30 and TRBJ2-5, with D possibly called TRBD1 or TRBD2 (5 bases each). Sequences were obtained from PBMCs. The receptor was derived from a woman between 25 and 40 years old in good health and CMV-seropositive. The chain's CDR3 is CAWSAASGGETQYF. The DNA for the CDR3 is TGTGCCTGGAGTGCAGCCAGTGGGGGTGAGACCCAGTACTTC.